The entry that follows covers one T cell receptor (beta chain) sequence. The data were obtained in a study of blood T cell repertoires in COVID-19. Overall study: Whether acute or convalescent, the COVID-19 samples came from the United States, Italy and Spain.

From germline, CDR1 is MNHEY and CDR2 SVGAGI. Trimming took 11 bases from V and 4 from J; bases not matched to a gene: 5. This CDR3 is built from 14 residues. Data came from immunoSEQ multiplex PCR; TCRdb stores just in-frame clones and leaves some out. The top ten clones hold less than 7% of a sample with some 190,000 clones, approximately 80% of them seen once. The chain is built from TRBV6-5 and TRBJ1-6, with TRBD1 matching over 10 bases. The clonotype comes from a man aged 60 to 69 with acute or convalescent COVID-19. Sequenced sample: peripheral blood. The CDR3 coding sequence is TGTGCCGGGACGGGACAGGGGTATAATTCACCCCTCCACTTT. Protein sequence: CAGTGQGYNSPLHF.